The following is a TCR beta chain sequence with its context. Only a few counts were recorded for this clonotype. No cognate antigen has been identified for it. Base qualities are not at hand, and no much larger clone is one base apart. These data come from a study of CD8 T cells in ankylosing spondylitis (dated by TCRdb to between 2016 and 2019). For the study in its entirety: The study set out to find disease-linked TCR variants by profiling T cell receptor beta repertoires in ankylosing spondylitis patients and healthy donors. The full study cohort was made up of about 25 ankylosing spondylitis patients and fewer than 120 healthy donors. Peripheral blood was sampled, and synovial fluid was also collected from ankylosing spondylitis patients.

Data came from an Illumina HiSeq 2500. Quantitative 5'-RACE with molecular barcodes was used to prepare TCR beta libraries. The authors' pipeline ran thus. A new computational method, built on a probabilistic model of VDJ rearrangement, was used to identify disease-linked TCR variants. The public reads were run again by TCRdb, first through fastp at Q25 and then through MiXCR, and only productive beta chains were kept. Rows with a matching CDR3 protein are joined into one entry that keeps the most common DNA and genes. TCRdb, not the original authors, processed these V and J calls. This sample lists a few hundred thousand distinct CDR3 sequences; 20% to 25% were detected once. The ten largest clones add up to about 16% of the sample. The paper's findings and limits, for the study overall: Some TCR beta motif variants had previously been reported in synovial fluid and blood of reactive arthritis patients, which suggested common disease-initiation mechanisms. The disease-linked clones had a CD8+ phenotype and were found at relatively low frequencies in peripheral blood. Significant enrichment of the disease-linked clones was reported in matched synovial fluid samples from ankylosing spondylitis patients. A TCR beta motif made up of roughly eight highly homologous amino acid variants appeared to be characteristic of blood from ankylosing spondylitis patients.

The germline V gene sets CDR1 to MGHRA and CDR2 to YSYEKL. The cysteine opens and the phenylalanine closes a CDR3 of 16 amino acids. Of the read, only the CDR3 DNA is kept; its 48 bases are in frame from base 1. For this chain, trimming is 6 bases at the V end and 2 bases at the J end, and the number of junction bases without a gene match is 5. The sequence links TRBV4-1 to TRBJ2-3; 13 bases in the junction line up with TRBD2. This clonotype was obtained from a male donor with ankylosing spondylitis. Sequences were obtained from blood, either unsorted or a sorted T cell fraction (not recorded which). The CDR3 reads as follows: CASSRGLAGDTDTQYF. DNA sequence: TGCGCCAGCAGTCGAGGACTAGCGGGAGACACAGATACGCAGTATTTT.